Shown below are 15 T cell receptor beta chains from a single sample sequenced in a study of T cells in Graves' hyperthyroidism and ophthalmopathy (dated by TCRdb to between 2018 and 2021). The method behind the library was multiplex PCR. The sequencer listed for this sample is Illumina HiSeq 2000. The TCR beta CDR3 regions were amplified from the RNA transcripts. A first-round RT-PCR of the TCR CDR3 used the HTBI primer set with the Qiagen OneStep RT-PCR kit. In-frame beta chains were kept once TCRdb had trimmed the public reads at Q25 with fastp and called clones with MiXCR. Records with the same CDR3 protein are collapsed into one entry carrying the most frequent genes and DNA. The sample data list approximately 520,000 distinct CDR3 sequences, and around 21% of these were observed just once. In total, the top ten clones hold around 27% of the sample. Specimen: blood. These receptors were taken from a man aged 18 to 29 with Graves' hyperthyroidism.

This clonotype was found many times. The chain joins TRBV7-9 to TRBJ1-1; 7 nucleotides align to TRBD1. The germline V gene has CDR1 SEHNR and CDR2 FQNEAQ (reference sequence). The V segment lost 4 bases and the J segment 14 bases; nucleotides outside the gene matches: 13. The CDR3 totals 13 residues. The CDR3 DNA sequence: TGTGCCAGCAGCTCCTTCCCGGGACAGTCGGTCTTCTTT. This encodes CASSSFPGQSVFF.

In this sample, this clonotype turned up a few times. The chain uses TRBV6-5 and TRBJ2-5, with D perhaps matching TRBD2 (6 bases). This CDR3 region has 14 residues. Trimming shortened V by 5 bases and J by 6 bases, and 16 bases separated the two germline ends. Looked up from germline, CDR1 is MNHEY and CDR2 is SVGAGI. The CDR3 region has the DNA TGTGCCAGCAGTCACAACCGGGAGCGAAAGACCCAGTACTTC. This codes for CASSHNRERKTQYF.

The J gene is TRBJ1-2, the V gene TRBV6-5; a possible D gene is TRBD1 (5 bases). Germline values: CDR1 MNHEY, CDR2 SVGAGI. Trimming took off 4 bases at V and 8 bases at J, with 17 bases between the two ends. The CDR3 is made up of 14 amino acids. This CDR3 is CASSFGRGSRGYTF. The CDR3 region has the DNA TGTGCCAGCAGTTTTGGGCGGGGGTCGAGAGGCTACACCTTC.

This clonotype was recorded many times. The CDR3 sequence is CASSLVSASGGKETQYF. The DNA of the CDR3 is TGTGCCAGCAGCTTAGTATCGGCTAGCGGGGGAAAGGAGACCCAGTACTTC. This sequence joins TRBV7-8 and TRBJ2-5, with 10 bases that match TRBD2. CDR1 SGHVS and CDR2 FQNEAQ come from the germline V gene. The CDR3 has 17 residues. J lost 5 bases, V lost 1 base, and 10 bases had no gene match. The full variable domain, its missing parts supplied by reference TRBV7-8 and TRBJ2-5, is GAGVSQSPRYKVAKRGQDVALRCDPISGHVSLFWYQQALGQGPEFLTYFQNEAQLDKSGLPSDRFFAERPEGSVSTLKIQRTQQEDSAVYLCASSLVSASGGKETQYFGPGTRLLVL.

This clonotype was found a few times. This chain links TRBV5-6 with TRBJ1-1; the match to TRBD1 covers 7 bases. CDR1 is SGHDT, CDR2 YYEEEE, per germline. The CDR3 has 17 amino acids. Trimming took 0 bases from V and 3 from J; bases not matched to a gene: 11. The CDR3 sequence: CASSLGGFTGVDTEAFF. CDR3 DNA sequence: TGTGCCAGCAGCTTGGGGGGTTTTACAGGGGTGGACACTGAAGCTTTCTTT.

This clonotype has a count of ten or more. The chain couples TRBV12-3 or TRBV12-4 to TRBJ2-5; D perhaps matches TRBD2 (7 bases). The CDR3 loop spans 15 amino acids. The V end lost 3 bases, the J end lost 5 bases, and 16 bases lay between the germline ends. The DNA for the CDR3 is TGTGCCAGCAGTTTCGGGGGAGGGGGTAGGGAGACCCAGTACTTC. It specifies CASSFGGGGRETQYF.

The genes are TRBV6-1 and TRBJ1-2, with D perhaps matching TRBD1 (6 bases). V shed 6 bases and J shed 4 bases, with 21 bases lying between them. CDR1 is MNHNS and CDR2 is SASEGT in the germline V gene. The CDR3 is made up of 16 amino acids. CDR3 coding DNA: TGTGCCAGCAGCGGGGGCGGTTCGGGGGCCGGCTATGGCTACACCTTC. Its protein is CASSGGGSGAGYGYTF.

At least ten counts were recorded for this clonotype. J is TRBJ1-1 and V is TRBV30; D unresolved. Germline CDR1 is GTSNPN and CDR2 is SVGIG (reference sequence). V lost 5 bases to trimming and J lost 6 bases, with 16 bases between them. This CDR3 is built from 13 residues. CDR3 nucleotide sequence: TGTGCCTGGGGTTCCCTAAGGGCATCTGAAGCTTTCTTT. As protein: CAWGSLRASEAFF.

This clonotype was observed at least ten times. The chain combines TRBV30 with TRBJ1-1; D not certain. This CDR3 spans 11 amino acids. Germline V gives CDR1 GTSNPN, CDR2 SVGIG (reference sequence). V was cut by 2 bases and J by 7 bases, with 8 bases left in between. CDR3 protein: CAWSSGLEAFF. The CDR3 DNA is TGTGCCTGGAGTTCCGGCCTTGAAGCTTTCTTT.

As concerns this clonotype: This may stem from a read error, because a much larger clone lies one nucleotide away. This sequence joins TRBV19 and TRBJ1-2; 9 bases map to TRBD1. CDR1 LNHDA and CDR2 SQIVND come from the germline V gene (reference sequence). The CDR3 consists of 15 residues. Here the CDR3 reads CASRIGWDRATGYTF. In DNA, the CDR3 is TGTGCCAGTCGTATAGGCTGGGACAGGGCTACGGGCTACACCTTC.

The rearrangement links TRBV28 to TRBJ1-2; tentatively, D is TRBD1 (5 bases). The CDR3 has 13 residues. Between the trimmed V and J ends, which lost 4 bases and 8 bases, there was a span of 14 bases. Germline loops: CDR1 MDHEN, CDR2 SYDVKM. CDR3 nucleotide sequence: TGTGCCAGCAGTTGGTTGGAGGGGACCGGCTACACCTTC. Translation: CASSWLEGTGYTF.

This clonotype was detected ten times or more. The V and J genes are TRBV6-1 and TRBJ2-7; TRBD2 matches at 10 bases. The CDR3 contains 13 residues. Unmatched junction bases numbered 1, after V lost 6 bases and J lost 2 bases. The germline gives CDR1 MNHNS, CDR2 SASEGT. CDR3 DNA: TGTGCCAGCAGAACTAGCGGGACCTACGAGCAGTACTTC. Its protein product is CASRTSGTYEQYF.

This clonotype was detected many times. This rearrangement joins TRBV12-5 to TRBJ1-2, with 10 bases identical to TRBD1. CDR3 length: 14 residues. V lost 2 bases, J lost 6 bases, and 3 bases stayed unmatched. CDR1 is LGHNT and CDR2 is FRNRAP in the germline V gene. This CDR3 is CASGLLGTGDGYTF. The CDR3 DNA reads TGTGCTAGTGGTTTGCTCGGGACAGGGGATGGCTACACCTTC.

This chain uses TRBV5-1 with TRBJ1-1, with TRBD1 as a possible D gene (6 bases). The CDR3 is 14 residues long. The V and J ends lost 0 bases and 4 bases respectively, with 10 bases between them. CDR1 and CDR2 (germline): SGHRS, YFSETQ. The CDR3 is CASSLEQGSTEAFF. CDR3 DNA sequence: TGCGCCAGCAGCTTGGAACAGGGAAGCACTGAAGCTTTCTTT.

The chain couples TRBV27 to TRBJ1-2, with D uncertain. Germline CDR1 and CDR2: MNHEY and SMNVEV (reference sequence). The V end lost 5 bases, the J end lost 8 bases, and 18 bases lay between the germline ends. The CDR3 has 14 amino acids. For the CDR3, the DNA is TGTGCCAGCAGTCCCCTTCTCCCAAGGGTAGGCTACACCTTC. It encodes CASSPLLPRVGYTF.